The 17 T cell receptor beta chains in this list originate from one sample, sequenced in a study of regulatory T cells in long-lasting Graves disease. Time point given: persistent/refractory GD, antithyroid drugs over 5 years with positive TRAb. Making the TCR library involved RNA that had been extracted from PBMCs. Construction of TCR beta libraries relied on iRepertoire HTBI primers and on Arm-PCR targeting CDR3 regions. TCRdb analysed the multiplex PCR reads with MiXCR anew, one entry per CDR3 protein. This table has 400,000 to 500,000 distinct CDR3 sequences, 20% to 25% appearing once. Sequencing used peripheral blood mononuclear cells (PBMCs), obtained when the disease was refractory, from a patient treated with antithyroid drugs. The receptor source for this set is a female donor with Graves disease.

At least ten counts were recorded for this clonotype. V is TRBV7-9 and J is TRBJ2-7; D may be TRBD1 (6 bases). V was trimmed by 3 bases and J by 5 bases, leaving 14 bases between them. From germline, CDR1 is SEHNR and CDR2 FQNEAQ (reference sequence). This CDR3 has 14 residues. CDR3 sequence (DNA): TGTGCCAGCAGCTTTTTGGGCAGGGGCCACGAGCAGTACTTC. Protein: CASSFLGRGHEQYF.

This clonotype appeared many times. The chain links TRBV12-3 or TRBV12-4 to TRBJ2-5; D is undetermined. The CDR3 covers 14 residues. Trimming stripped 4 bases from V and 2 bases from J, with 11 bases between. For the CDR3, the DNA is TGTGCCAGCAGTTGGGCCCTGGATCAAGAGACCCAGTACTTC. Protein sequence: CASSWALDQETQYF.

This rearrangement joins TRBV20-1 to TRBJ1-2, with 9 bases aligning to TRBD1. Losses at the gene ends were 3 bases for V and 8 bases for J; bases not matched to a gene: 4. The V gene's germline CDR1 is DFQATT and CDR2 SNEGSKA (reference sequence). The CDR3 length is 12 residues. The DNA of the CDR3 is TGCAGTGCTAGGACCGGGACAGGGGGCTACACCTTC. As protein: CSARTGTGGYTF.

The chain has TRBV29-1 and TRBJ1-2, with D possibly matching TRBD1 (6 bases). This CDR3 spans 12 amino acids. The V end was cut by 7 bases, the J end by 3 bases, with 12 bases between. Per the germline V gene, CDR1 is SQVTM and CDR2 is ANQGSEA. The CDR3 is CSGEGGDYGYTF. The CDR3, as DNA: TGCAGCGGGGAAGGGGGGGACTATGGCTACACCTTC.

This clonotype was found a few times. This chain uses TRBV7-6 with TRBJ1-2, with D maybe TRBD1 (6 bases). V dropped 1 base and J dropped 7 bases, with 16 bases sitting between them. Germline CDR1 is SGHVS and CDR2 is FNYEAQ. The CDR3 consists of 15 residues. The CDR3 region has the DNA TGTGCCAGCAGCTTAGAGCACACAGGAGGGGGTGGCTACACCTTC. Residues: CASSLEHTGGGGYTF.

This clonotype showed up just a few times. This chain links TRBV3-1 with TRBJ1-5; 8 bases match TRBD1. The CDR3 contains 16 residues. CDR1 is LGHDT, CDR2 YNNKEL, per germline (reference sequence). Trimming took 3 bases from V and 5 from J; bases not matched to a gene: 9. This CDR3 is CASSQSAGGSYQPQHF. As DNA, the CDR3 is TGTGCCAGCAGCCAGTCTGCAGGGGGCTCTTATCAGCCCCAGCATTTT.

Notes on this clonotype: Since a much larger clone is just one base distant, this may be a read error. The chain's CDR3 is CSARDPTSGEAQYF. Here the CDR3 DNA reads TGCAGTGCTAGAGACCCGACTAGCGGTGAGGCCCAGTACTTC. This chain joins TRBV20-1 and TRBJ2-5; 9 bases map to TRBD2. Germline V gene lookup returns CDR1 DFQATT and CDR2 SNEGSKA (reference sequence). Unmatched junction bases numbered 8, after V lost 0 bases and J lost 9 bases. This CDR3 is 14 amino acids long.

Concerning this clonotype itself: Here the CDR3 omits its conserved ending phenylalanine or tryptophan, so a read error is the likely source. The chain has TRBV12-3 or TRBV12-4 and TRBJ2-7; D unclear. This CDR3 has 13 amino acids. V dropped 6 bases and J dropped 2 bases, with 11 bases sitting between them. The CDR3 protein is CASSPVVTYEQYL. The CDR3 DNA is TGTGCCAGCAGCCCCGTTGTGACCTACGAGCAGTACCTC.

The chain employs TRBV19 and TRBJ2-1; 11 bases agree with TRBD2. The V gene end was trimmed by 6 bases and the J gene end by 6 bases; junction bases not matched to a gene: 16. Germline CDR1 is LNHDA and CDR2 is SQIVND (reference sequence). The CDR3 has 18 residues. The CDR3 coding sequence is TGTGCCAGTAGCCACTCGGGTGCTAGCGGGAGGTCAGGCAATGAGCAGTTCTTC. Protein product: CASSHSGASGRSGNEQFF.

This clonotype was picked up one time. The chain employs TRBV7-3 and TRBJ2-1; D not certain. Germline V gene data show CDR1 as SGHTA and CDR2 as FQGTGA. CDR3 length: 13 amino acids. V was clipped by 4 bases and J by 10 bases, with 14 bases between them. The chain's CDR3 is CASSSGLAEEQFF. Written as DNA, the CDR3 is TGTGCCAGCAGCTCTGGTCTGGCTGAGGAGCAGTTCTTC.

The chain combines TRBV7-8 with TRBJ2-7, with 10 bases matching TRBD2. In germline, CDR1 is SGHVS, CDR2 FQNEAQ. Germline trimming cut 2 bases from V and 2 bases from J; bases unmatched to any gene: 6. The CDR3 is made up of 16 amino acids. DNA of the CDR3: TGTGCCAGCAGCTTAATTGATAGCGGGGGGACCTACGAGCAGTACTTC. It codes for CASSLIDSGGTYEQYF.

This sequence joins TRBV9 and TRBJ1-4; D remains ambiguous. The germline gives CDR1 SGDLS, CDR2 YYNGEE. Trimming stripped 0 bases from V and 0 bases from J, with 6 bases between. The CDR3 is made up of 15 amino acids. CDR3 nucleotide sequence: TGTGCCAGCAGCGTAGCTGGGACAACTAATGAAAAACTGTTTTTT. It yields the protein CASSVAGTTNEKLFF.

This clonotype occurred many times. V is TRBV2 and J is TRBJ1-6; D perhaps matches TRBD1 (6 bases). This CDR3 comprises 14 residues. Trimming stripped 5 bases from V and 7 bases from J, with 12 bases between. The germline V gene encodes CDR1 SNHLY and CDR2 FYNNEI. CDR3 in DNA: TGTGCCAGCAGTTCCGGGACACCCAATTCACCCCTCCACTTT. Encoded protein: CASSSGTPNSPLHF. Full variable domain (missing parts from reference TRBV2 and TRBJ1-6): EPEVTQTPSHQVTQMGQEVILRCVPISNHLYFYWYRQILGQKVEFLVSFYNNEISEKSEIFDDQFSVERPDGSNFTLKIRSTKLEDSAMYFCASSSGTPNSPLHFGNGTRLTVT.

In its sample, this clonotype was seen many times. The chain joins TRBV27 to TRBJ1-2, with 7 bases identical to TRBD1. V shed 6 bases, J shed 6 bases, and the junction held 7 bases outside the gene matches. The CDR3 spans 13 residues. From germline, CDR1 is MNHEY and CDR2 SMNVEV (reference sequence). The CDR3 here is CASRRGPSHGYTF. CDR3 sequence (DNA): TGTGCCAGCAGGAGGGGGCCATCGCATGGCTACACCTTC.

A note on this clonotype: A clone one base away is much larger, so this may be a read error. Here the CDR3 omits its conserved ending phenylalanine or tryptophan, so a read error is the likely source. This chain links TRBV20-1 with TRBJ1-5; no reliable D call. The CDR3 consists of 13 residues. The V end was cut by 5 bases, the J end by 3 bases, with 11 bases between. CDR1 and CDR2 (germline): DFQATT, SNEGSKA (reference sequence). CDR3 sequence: CSASPPSNQPQHL. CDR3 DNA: TGCAGTGCTTCTCCCCCATCCAATCAGCCCCAGCATTTA.

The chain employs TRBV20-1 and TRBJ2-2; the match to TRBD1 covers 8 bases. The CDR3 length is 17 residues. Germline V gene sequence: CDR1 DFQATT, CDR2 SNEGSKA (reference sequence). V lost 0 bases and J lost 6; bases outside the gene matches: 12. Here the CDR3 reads CSAREEDRAGNAGELFF. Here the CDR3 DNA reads TGCAGTGCTAGAGAGGAGGACAGGGCGGGTAACGCCGGGGAGCTGTTTTTT.

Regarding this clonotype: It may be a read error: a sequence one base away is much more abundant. CDR3 sequence: CANSLNQGRGQPQHF. CDR3 nucleotide sequence: TGTGCCAACAGCCTAAACCAGGGAAGGGGACAGCCCCAGCATTTT. This sequence joins TRBV28 and TRBJ1-5; maybe TRBD1 (5 bases). In germline, CDR1 is MDHEN, CDR2 SYDVKM. With 10 bases removed from V and 7 bases from J, the gap between germline ends came to 23 bases. This CDR3 is built from 15 residues.